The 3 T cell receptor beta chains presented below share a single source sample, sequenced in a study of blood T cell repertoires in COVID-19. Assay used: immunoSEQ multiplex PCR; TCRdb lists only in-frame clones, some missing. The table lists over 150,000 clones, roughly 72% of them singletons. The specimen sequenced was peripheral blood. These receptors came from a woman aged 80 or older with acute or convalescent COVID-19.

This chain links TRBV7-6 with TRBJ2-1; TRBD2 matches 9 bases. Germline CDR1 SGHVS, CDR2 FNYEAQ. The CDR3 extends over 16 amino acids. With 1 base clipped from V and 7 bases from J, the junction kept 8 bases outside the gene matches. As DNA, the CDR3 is TGTGCCAGCAGCTTAGTGTCAGGCGGGGGGGCGAATGAGCAGTTCTTC. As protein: CASSLVSGGGANEQFF.

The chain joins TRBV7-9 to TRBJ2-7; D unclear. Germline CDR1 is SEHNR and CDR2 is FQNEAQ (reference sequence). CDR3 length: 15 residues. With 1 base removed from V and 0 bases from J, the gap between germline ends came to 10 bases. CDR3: CASSLGQESSYEQYF. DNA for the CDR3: TGTGCCAGCAGCTTAGGGCAGGAAAGCTCCTACGAGCAGTACTTC. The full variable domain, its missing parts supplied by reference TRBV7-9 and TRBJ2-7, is DTGVSQNPRHKITKRGQNVTFRCDPISEHNRLYWYRQTLGQGPEFLTYFQNEAQLEKSRLLSDRFSAERPKGSFSTLEIQRTEQGDSAMYLCASSLGQESSYEQYFGPGTRLTVT.

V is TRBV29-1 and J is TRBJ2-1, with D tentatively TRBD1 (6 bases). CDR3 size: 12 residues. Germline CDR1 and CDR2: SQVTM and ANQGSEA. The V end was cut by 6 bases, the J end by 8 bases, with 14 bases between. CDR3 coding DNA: TGCAGCGTACCATCACAGGGATATGAGCAGTTCTTC. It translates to CSVPSQGYEQFF.